Shown below are 19 T cell receptor beta chains from a single sample sequenced in a study of OX40 agonist ivuxolimab in advanced cancers. Produced via immunoSEQ multiplex PCR; TCRdb's table is partial and in-frame only. The profile shows approximately 68,000 clones, roughly 88% of them singletons. Sequences were derived from CD4+ or CD8+ T cells sorted from blood, sampled in a trial of the OX40 agonist ivuxolimab. These receptor sequences come from an adult with an advanced solid tumor such as melanoma, head and neck, liver or kidney cancer.

The chain uses TRBV5-1 and TRBJ1-1, with D unresolved. V was pared by 0 bases and J by 4 bases, with 7 bases between. The CDR3 runs 13 residues. Looked up from germline, CDR1 is SGHRS and CDR2 is YFSETQ. Here the CDR3 DNA reads TGCGCCAGCAGCTTGGAATCGATCACTGAAGCTTTCTTT. As protein: CASSLESITEAFF.

This chain joins TRBV4-1 and TRBJ2-1, with no clear D. Trimming removed 1 base at V and 0 bases at J, with 10 bases between. CDR1 and CDR2 (germline): MGHRA, YSYEKL. The CDR3 loop spans 16 amino acids. The CDR3 nucleotides are TGCGCCAGCAGCCAAGTAGACCTAGTCTCCTACAATGAGCAGTTCTTC. Encoded protein: CASSQVDLVSYNEQFF.

The DNA of the CDR3 is TGTGCCAGCAGTTACGGACAGGGAAGGGCAAAAGAGACCCAGTACTTC. Translation gives CASSYGQGRAKETQYF. The rearrangement links TRBV6-5 to TRBJ2-5; 8 bases match TRBD1. The V gene's germline CDR1 is MNHEY and CDR2 SVGAGI. V lost 2 bases to trimming and J lost 3 bases; unmatched junction nucleotides: 8. CDR3 length: 16 residues.

The chain has TRBV7-6 and TRBJ1-1, with D uncertain. CDR3 length: 13 amino acids. Germline V gene lookup returns CDR1 SGHVS and CDR2 FNYEAQ. The germline V and J ends were trimmed by 4 bases and 6 bases, with 12 bases remaining between them. The CDR3 DNA reads TGTGCCAGCAGCTGGGATTGGCGGTCTGAAGCTTTCTTT. It specifies CASSWDWRSEAFF.

The chain is built from TRBV7-2 and TRBJ2-1, with 9 positions matching TRBD2. V gave up 5 bases and J gave up 4 bases; unmatched junction bases: 9. CDR1 and CDR2 (germline): SGHTA, FQGNSA. The CDR3 length is 16 residues. The CDR3 nucleotides are TGTGCCAGCAGCGGGAGCGGGGGGCAAGCGTACAATGAGCAGTTCTTC. Amino acids: CASSGSGGQAYNEQFF.

Only one count was recorded for this clone. V and J are TRBV4-3 and TRBJ2-3; possible D gene TRBD1, 6 bases. V gave up 0 bases and J gave up 10 bases, with 14 bases separating them. The CDR3 covers 14 residues. Germline CDR1 is LGHNA and CDR2 is YSLEER. CDR3: CASSQDMTGVAQYF. The DNA of the CDR3 is TGCGCCAGCAGCCAAGACATGACAGGAGTAGCGCAGTATTTT.

The gene calls are TRBV19 and TRBJ2-7; 8 bases are shared with TRBD1. CDR1 and CDR2 from the germline V gene are LNHDA and SQIVND (reference sequence). The CDR3 has 13 amino acids. Trimming removed 4 bases from V and 5 bases from J; junction bases left unmatched: 4. The chain's CDR3 is CASSRQGLDEQYF. For the CDR3, the DNA is TGTGCCAGTAGTAGACAGGGGCTCGACGAGCAGTACTTC.

This clone has only one observation. This chain joins TRBV30 and TRBJ1-1; unclear D gene. V was pared by 0 bases and J by 1 base, with 12 bases between. CDR1 and CDR2 from the germline V gene are GTSNPN and SVGIG (reference sequence). This CDR3 is 15 amino acids long. Here the CDR3 DNA reads TGTGCCTGGAGTGTACCCCTCCGAAAGAACACTGAAGCTTTCTTT. This gives the protein CAWSVPLRKNTEAFF.

The gene calls are TRBV5-6 and TRBJ1-2; D is undetermined. The germline V gene has CDR1 SGHDT and CDR2 YYEEEE. V shed 0 bases and J shed 5 bases, with 5 bases lying between them. The CDR3 length is 12 residues. The CDR3 bases are TGTGCCAGCAGCTTGGTTACTTATGGCTACACCTTC. Translation gives CASSLVTYGYTF.

V is TRBV7-8 and J is TRBJ1-3, with D perhaps matching TRBD1 (5 bases). This CDR3 contains 15 residues. Germline CDR1 reads SGHVS; CDR2 reads FQNEAQ. Trimming took off 5 bases at V and 2 bases at J, with 13 bases between the two ends. The CDR3 reads CASSPTGFAGNTIYF. The CDR3, as DNA: TGTGCCAGCAGCCCAACAGGATTCGCTGGAAACACCATATATTTT.

The V gene is TRBV18, the J gene TRBJ1-2; D unresolved. This CDR3 has 14 amino acids. Germline V CDR1 and CDR2: KGHSH, LQKENI. V was shortened by 3 bases and J by 4 bases, with 12 bases between the two germline ends. The CDR3 loop is CASSPGIDVYGYTF. The CDR3 bases are TGTGCCAGCTCACCCGGGATTGACGTCTATGGCTACACCTTC.

This clone was counted only a few times. This chain joins TRBV29-1 and TRBJ2-1, with TRBD2 identical over 8 bases. CDR1 and CDR2 from the germline V gene are SQVTM and ANQGSEA. After removal of 6 bases from V and 6 bases from J, the junction contained 7 bases not matched to a gene. CDR3 length equals 13 residues. The CDR3 DNA reads as TGCAGCGTGGGAACGAGCGGGAGCAATGAGCAGTTCTTC. Translating gives CSVGTSGSNEQFF.

This chain links TRBV7-2 with TRBJ1-2; D not certain. V gave up 2 bases and J gave up 1 base, with 8 bases separating them. The CDR3 totals 14 residues. CDR1 SGHTA and CDR2 FQGNSA come from the germline V gene. The CDR3 spells CASSLNSINYGYTF. In DNA form, the CDR3 reads TGTGCCAGCAGCTTAAACAGCATTAACTATGGCTACACCTTC.

The rearrangement links TRBV5-8 to TRBJ1-5; D not resolved. V shed 4 bases and J shed 7 bases, with 12 bases lying between them. The CDR3 covers 13 residues. Per the germline V gene, CDR1 is SGHTS and CDR2 is YDEGEE. The CDR3 is CASSPLRGQPQHF. In nucleotides, the CDR3 is TGTGCCAGCAGCCCCCTCCGGGGACAGCCCCAGCATTTT. Complete variable domain (other parts from reference TRBV5-8 and TRBJ1-5): EAGVTQSPTHLIKTRGQQATLRCSPISGHTSVYWYQQALGLGLQFLLWYDEGEERNRGNFPPRFSGRQFPNYSSELNVNALELEDSALYLCASSPLRGQPQHFGDGTRLSIL.

The rearrangement joins TRBV5-1 to TRBJ1-3; 8 bases agree with TRBD1. With 0 bases clipped from V and 3 bases from J, the junction kept 5 bases outside the gene matches. Germline CDR1 and CDR2: SGHRS and YFSETQ. The CDR3 runs to 16 residues. CDR3 coding DNA: TGCGCCAGCAGCTTGGTGCCGGACAGGGATGGAAACACCATATATTTT. Residues: CASSLVPDRDGNTIYF.

V gene TRBV6-5 combines with J gene TRBJ2-5, with 7 bases matching TRBD1. CDR1 and CDR2 from the germline V gene are MNHEY and SVGAGI. V lost 2 bases to trimming and J lost 2 bases; unmatched junction nucleotides: 8. The CDR3 loop spans 16 amino acids. This CDR3 reads CASSYGPRTGQETQYF. In nucleotides, the CDR3 is TGTGCCAGCAGTTACGGGCCGAGGACAGGACAAGAGACCCAGTACTTC.

The V and J genes are TRBV18 and TRBJ2-3; 8 nucleotides line up with TRBD1. Trimming at V came to 3 bases and at J to 3 bases, leaving 2 bases not matched to a gene. This CDR3 has 14 amino acids. Germline V lookup: CDR1 KGHSH, CDR2 LQKENI. The CDR3 coding sequence is TGTGCCAGCTCACCGGACAGGGTAACAGATACGCAGTATTTT. As protein: CASSPDRVTDTQYF.

This clone was seen once. The chain joins TRBV30 to TRBJ1-2; D is undetermined. The CDR3 contains 11 residues. Trimming removed 2 bases at V and 7 bases at J, with 8 bases between. Looked up from germline, CDR1 is GTSNPN and CDR2 is SVGIG (reference sequence). Written as DNA, the CDR3 is TGTGCCTGGAGTAATGGAGTTGGCTACACCTTC. Encoded protein: CAWSNGVGYTF.

V gene TRBV4-1 combines with J gene TRBJ2-7; tentative D call: TRBD1 (5 bases). The CDR3 runs 14 residues. V shed 1 base and J shed 4 bases, with 11 bases lying between them. Germline CDR1 and CDR2: MGHRA and YSYEKL. CDR3 nucleotides: TGCGCCAGCAGCCAAGGAAGGACACAGTACGAGCAGTACTTC. Its translation is CASSQGRTQYEQYF.